The clone carrying this TCR beta chain was observed a handful of times. This sample is part of a study of cytomegalovirus exposure and HLA in healthy donors. This CDR3 has 16 residues. Germline V gives CDR1 PRHDT, CDR2 FYEKMQ (reference sequence). V lost 3 bases and J lost 1; bases outside the gene matches: 5. A multiplex PCR was run with 60 Vbeta primers and 13 Jbeta primers. TCRdb's table, derived via immunoSEQ multiplex PCR, lists solely in-frame clones and lacks some. The table lists about 82,000 clones, over 75% of them singletons, with roughly 13% in the top ten. This receptor was identified in a human donor in good health. The chain recombines TRBV13 with TRBJ2-7; 11 bases line up with TRBD2. Input material: PBMCs. The CDR3 region has the DNA TGTGCCAGCAGCTTTTTAGCGGGGGGGTCTTCCTACGAGCAGTACTTC. Amino acid sequence: CASSFLAGGSSYEQYF.